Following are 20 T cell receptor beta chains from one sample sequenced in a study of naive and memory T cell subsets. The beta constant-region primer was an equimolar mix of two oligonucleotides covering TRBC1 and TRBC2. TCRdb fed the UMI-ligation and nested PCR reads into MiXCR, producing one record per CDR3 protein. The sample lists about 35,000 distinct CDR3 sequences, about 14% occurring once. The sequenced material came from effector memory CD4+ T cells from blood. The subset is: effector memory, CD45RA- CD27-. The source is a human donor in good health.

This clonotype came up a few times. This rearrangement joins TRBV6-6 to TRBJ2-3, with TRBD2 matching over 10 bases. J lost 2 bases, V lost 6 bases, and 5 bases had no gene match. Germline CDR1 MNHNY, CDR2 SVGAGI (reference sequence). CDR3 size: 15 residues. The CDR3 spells CASRGAGGATDTQYF. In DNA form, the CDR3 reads TGTGCCAGCAGGGGAGCGGGAGGGGCCACAGATACGCAGTATTTT.

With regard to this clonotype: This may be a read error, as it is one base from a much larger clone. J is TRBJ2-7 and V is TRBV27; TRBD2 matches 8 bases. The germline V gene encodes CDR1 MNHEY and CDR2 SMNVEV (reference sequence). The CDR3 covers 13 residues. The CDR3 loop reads CASSVERGYAQYF. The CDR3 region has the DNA TGTGCCAGCAGTGTGGAGCGGGGGTACGCGCAGTACTTC.

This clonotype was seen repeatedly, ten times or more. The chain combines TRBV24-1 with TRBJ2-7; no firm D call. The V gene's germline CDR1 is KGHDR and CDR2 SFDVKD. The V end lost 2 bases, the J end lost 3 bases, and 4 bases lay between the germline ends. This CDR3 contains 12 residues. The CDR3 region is CATSDSLYEQYF. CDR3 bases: TGTGCCACCAGTGATTCCCTCTACGAGCAGTACTTC.

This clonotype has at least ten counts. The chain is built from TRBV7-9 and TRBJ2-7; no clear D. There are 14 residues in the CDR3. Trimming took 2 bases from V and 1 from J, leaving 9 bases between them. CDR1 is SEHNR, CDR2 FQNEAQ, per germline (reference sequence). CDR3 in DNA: TGTGCCAGCAGCTTACGCGAGACTTCCTACGAGCAGTACTTC. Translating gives CASSLRETSYEQYF.

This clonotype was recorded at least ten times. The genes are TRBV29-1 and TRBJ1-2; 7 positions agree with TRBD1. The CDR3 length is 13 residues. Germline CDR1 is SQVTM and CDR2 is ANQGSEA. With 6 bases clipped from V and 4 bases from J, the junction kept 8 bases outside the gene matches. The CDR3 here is CSVSTGVAYGYTF. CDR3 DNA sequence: TGCAGCGTGTCAACAGGGGTGGCCTATGGCTACACCTTC.

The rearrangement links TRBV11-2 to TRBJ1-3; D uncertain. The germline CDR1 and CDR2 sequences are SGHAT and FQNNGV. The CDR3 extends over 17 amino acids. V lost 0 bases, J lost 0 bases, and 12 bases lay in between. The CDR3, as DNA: TGTGCCAGCAGCTTAGATCAAAGGGTTTACTCTGGAAACACCATATATTTT. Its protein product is CASSLDQRVYSGNTIYF.

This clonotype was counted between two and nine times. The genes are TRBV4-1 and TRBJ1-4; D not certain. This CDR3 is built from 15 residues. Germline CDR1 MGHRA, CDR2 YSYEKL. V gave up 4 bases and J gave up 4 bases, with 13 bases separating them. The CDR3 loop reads CASSREAVGNEKLFF. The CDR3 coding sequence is TGCGCCAGCAGCCGCGAGGCGGTCGGTAATGAAAAACTGTTTTTT.

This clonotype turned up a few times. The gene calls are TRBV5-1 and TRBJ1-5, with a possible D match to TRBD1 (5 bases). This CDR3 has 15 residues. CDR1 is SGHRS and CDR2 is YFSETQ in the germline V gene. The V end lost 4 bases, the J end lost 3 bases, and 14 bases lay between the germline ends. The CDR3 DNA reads TGCGCCAGCAGCCTGGGGCCCGAACCCAATCAGCCCCAGCATTTT. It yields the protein CASSLGPEPNQPQHF.

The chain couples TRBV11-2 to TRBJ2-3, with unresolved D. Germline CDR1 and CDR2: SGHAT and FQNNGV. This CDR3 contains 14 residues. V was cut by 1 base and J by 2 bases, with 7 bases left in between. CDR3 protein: CASSLGTNTDTQYF. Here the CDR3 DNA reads TGTGCCAGCAGCTTAGGGACCAACACAGATACGCAGTATTTT.

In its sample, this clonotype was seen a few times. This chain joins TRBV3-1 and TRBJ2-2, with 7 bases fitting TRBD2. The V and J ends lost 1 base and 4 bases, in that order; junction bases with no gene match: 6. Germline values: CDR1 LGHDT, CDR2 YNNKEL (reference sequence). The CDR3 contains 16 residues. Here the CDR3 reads CASSQVPGGFTGELFF. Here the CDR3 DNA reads TGTGCCAGCAGCCAAGTACCGGGAGGATTCACCGGGGAGCTGTTTTTT. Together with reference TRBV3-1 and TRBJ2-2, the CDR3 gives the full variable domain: DTAVSQTPKYLVTQMGNDKSIKCEQNLGHDTMYWYKQDSKKFLKIMFSYNNKELIINETVPNRFSPKSPDKAHLNLHINSLELGDSAVYFCASSQVPGGFTGELFFGEGSRLTVL.

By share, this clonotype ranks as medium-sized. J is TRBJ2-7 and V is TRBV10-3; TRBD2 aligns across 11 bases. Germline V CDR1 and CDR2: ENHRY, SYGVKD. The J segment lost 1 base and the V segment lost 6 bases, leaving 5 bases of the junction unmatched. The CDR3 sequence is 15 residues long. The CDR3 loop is CAISGTSGRSYEQYF. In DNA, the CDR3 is TGTGCCATCAGCGGGACTAGCGGACGGTCCTACGAGCAGTACTTC.

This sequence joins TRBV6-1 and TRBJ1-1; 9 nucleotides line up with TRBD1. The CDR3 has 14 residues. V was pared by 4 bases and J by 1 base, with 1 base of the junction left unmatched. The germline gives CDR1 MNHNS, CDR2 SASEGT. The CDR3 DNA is TGTGCCAGCAGTGTACAGGGGGCGAACACTGAAGCTTTCTTT. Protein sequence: CASSVQGANTEAFF.

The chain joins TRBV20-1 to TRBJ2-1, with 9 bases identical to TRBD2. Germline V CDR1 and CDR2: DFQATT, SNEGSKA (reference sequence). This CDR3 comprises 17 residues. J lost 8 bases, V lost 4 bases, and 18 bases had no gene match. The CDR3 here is CSATRFSGLAGRDEQFF. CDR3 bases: TGCAGTGCTACCCGATTTTCTGGCCTAGCGGGACGGGATGAGCAGTTCTTC.

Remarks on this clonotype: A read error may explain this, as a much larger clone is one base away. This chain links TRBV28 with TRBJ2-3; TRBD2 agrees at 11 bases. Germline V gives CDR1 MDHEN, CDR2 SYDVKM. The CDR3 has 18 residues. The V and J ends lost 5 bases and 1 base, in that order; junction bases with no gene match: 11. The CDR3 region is CASSITSGSQGRTDTQYF. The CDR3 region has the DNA TGTGCCAGCAGTATAACTAGCGGGAGTCAGGGCCGCACAGATACGCAGTATTTT.

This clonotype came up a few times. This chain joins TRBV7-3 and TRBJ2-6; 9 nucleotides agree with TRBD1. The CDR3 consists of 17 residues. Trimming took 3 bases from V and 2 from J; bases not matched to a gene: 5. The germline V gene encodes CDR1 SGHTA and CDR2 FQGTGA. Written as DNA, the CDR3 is TGTGCCAGCAGCTTTTGGGACAGGGTTCCTGGGGCCAACGTCCTGACTTTC. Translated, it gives CASSFWDRVPGANVLTF.

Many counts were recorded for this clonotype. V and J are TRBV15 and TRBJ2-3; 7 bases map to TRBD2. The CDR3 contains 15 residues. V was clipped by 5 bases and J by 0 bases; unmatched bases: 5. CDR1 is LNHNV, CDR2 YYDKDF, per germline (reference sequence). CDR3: CATSGRTSSTDTQYF. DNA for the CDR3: TGTGCCACCAGCGGGAGGACTAGTAGCACAGATACGCAGTATTTT.

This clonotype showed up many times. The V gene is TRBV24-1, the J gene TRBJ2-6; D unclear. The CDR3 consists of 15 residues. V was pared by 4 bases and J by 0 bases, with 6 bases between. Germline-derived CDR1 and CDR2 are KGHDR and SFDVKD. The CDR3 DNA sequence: TGTGCCACCAGTGACCCAGTCTCTGGGGCCAACGTCCTGACTTTC. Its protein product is CATSDPVSGANVLTF.

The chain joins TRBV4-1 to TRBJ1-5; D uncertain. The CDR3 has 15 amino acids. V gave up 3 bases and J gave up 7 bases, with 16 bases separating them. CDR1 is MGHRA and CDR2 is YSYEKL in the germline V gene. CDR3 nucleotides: TGCGCCAGCAGCCAGACCAAGGGAAGTGGGCAGCCCCAGCATTTT. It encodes CASSQTKGSGQPQHF.

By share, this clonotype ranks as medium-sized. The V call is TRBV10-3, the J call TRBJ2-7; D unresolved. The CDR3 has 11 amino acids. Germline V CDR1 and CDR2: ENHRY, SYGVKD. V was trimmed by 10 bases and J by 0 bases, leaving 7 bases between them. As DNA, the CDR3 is TGTGCCACCGCCAGCTCCTACGAGCAGTACTTC. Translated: CATASSYEQYF.

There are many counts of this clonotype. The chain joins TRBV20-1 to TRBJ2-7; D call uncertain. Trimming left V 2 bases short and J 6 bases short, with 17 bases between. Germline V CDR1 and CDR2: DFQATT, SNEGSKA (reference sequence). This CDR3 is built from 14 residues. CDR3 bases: TGCAGTGCTAGACCTGAGGTAGGGCTGGTCGAGCAGTACTTC. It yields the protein CSARPEVGLVEQYF.